The following is a TCR beta chain sequence with its context. This clonotype was counted between two and nine times. The target of this receptor is not known. No base quality values were provided; no much bigger clone lies one nucleotide off. The source of the sample is a study of spatial heterogeneity in lung cancer (dated by TCRdb to between 2019 and 2020). With regard to the full study: Samples were obtained from about 75 patients with early-stage, untreated non-small cell lung cancer from the lung TRACERx cohort. Follow-up PBMC samples were sequenced whenever available, with the median time to follow-up being around 25 months after resection. More beta-chain than alpha-chain transcripts were consistently detected, likely reflecting higher beta-chain transcript abundance. In the raw uncorrected reads, each unique combination of TCR and UMI appeared more than ten times on average. In non-small cell lung cancer, the study made a quantitative comparison of TCR alpha and beta repertoires among multiple tumor regions, matched nontumor lung and blood. The study linked features of the TCR repertoire to counts of nonsynonymous mutations, which were determined by whole-exome sequencing of tumor tissue. Both alpha and beta chains were TCR-sequenced in samples taken at surgery, namely 220 tumor regions, more than 62 matched nontumor lung samples and about 54 PBMC samples. What the authors observed across the whole study: Additional single-cell paired TCR alpha and beta sequencing was considered necessary to confirm, at a functional level, the hypothesis that regional TCRs recognize regional mutations. Only 14 to 15 patients were included in the comparisons of baseline and follow-up blood repertoires. Ubiquitous expanded tumor TCRs showed up in blood more often at tumor resection than at routine follow-up.

Library method: 5' RACE. The sequencing machine was a NextSeq 500. In the TCR library protocol, a unique molecular identifier was attached to each TCR cDNA molecule so that PCR and sequencing errors could be corrected. For the original study's pipeline: Decombinator tools were used for TCR identification, UMI-based error correction and CDR3 extraction. TCRs above a frequency of 2 per 1,000, corresponding to the top 1% of the tumor frequency distribution, were defined as expanded. Renyi diversity was calculated using the R vegan package after each repertoire was subsampled 100 times to 5,000 TCRs. CDR3 similarity networks were built from amino acid triplet string-kernel similarity, connecting CDR3s with pairwise similarity above 0.82. TCRdb applied fastp at Q25 and MiXCR to the public reads, then kept only in-frame beta chains. Each record represents a unique CDR3 protein, reported with the most common genes and DNA among its rows. The V and J calls were not made by the authors but by TCRdb's processing. The sample table shows about 16,000 distinct CDR3 sequences, and 5% to 6.5% are seen once. The ten largest clonotypes hold under 30% of the sample.

Trimmed from V: 4 bases; trimmed from J: 5 bases; junction bases lacking a gene match: 3. The CDR3 has 13 amino acids, counting the end cysteine and phenylalanine. The CDR3 DNA has 39 bases and is translated from base 1. The intended sense of this specimen's time point label: blood at routine non-recurrence follow-up after resection. Whole RNA extracted from tumor and nontumor lung tissue, or from cryopreserved PBMC samples, was used for TCR sequencing without cell sorting. A patient was chosen for TCR sequencing only when enough RNA was available from at least two tumor regions. The sequence came from a male donor with early-stage non-small cell lung cancer. The sequenced sample was PBMCs, obtained at follow-up. Recombination joined TRBV12-3 or TRBV12-4 with TRBJ2-5; 8 junctional bases match TRBD2. This receptor carries the CDR3 CASSYPGGETQYF. The DNA is TGTGCCAGCAGTTACCCGGGGGGGGAGACCCAGTACTTC.